This is a list of T cell receptor beta chains from one sample in a study of T cells in Graves' hyperthyroidism and ophthalmopathy. TCRdb re-analysed the multiplex PCR reads in MiXCR, keeping a single row per CDR3 protein. The data hold nearly 600,000 distinct CDR3 sequences, with over 12% observed a single time. Sequenced: blood. The receptors come from a woman younger than 35 with Graves' ophthalmopathy. The CDR3 runs from the conserved cysteine through the conserved F or W. D genes are given only for firm matches. A row's size may be missing; if present it is once, few, many or a size class.

clone_size	j_call	d_call	v_call	cdr3_nt	cdr3_aa
NA	TRBJ2-1	TRBD2	TRBV7-9	TGTGCCAGCAGCCCAGGACTAGCGGGAGGGCCCAGGAATGAGCAGTTCTTC	CASSPGLAGGPRNEQFF
few	TRBJ2-2	TRBD2	TRBV2	TGTGCCAGCATGGCTAGCGGGCTCAACACCGGGGAGCTGTTTTTT	CASMASGLNTGELFF
many	TRBJ2-7	NA	TRBV20-1	TGCAGTGCCCCGAGACTTGGCACCTACGAGCAGTACTTC	CSAPRLGTYEQYF
many	TRBJ2-7	NA	TRBV9	TGTGCCAGCAGCGTAGACGGGACCGGTACCTACGAGCAGTACTTC	CASSVDGTGTYEQYF
many	TRBJ2-5	TRBD2	TRBV20-1	TGCAGTGCTTCCCGGACTAGCGGCAATGGGAAAGAGGGCCAGTACTTC	CSASRTSGNGKEGQYF
many	TRBJ1-4	NA	TRBV2	TGTGCCAGCAGTGTTTGGGGGTATGGTGAAAAACTGTTTTTT	CASSVWGYGEKLFF
many	TRBJ2-3	NA	TRBV20-1	TGCAGTGCTAGAGATGGACCGGGAGCGGGTTTGGGTACAGATACGCAGTATTTT	CSARDGPGAGLGTDTQYF
many	TRBJ1-6	NA	TRBV12-3/TRBV12-4	TGTGCCAGCAGTGATGGGAACTGGGGGAACTCACCCCTCCACTTT	CASSDGNWGNSPLHF
many	TRBJ2-3	NA	TRBV11-3	TGTGCCAGCAGCATAACTCTGGACAGAGATACGCAGTATTTT	CASSITLDRDTQYF
NA	TRBJ1-1	TRBD1	TRBV24-1	TGTGCCACCAGTGACTCGACAGGGGCAAAAGCTTTCTTT	CATSDSTGAKAFF
few	TRBJ2-4	NA	TRBV12-3/TRBV12-4	TGTGCCAGCAGTCTAGGGTGGGTAGCCAAAAACATTCAGTACTTC	CASSLGWVAKNIQYF
many	TRBJ2-5	NA	TRBV12-3/TRBV12-4	TGTGCCAGCAGTTACCGGGGAGGCCAAGAGACCCAGTACTTC	CASSYRGGQETQYF
few	TRBJ2-1	TRBD2	TRBV15	TGTGCCACCAGCCTCCGACGACTAGCGGGAGTGAGCAATGAGCAGTTCTTC	CATSLRRLAGVSNEQFF
few	TRBJ2-7	TRBD2	TRBV6-2/TRBV6-3	TGTGCCAGCAGTTCCCTTGGACTAGCGGGAATCTACGAGCAGTACTTC	CASSSLGLAGIYEQYF
many	TRBJ1-5	NA	TRBV18	TGTGCCAGCTCACCCCGGGACTATCAGCCCCAGCATTTT	CASSPRDYQPQHF
many	TRBJ2-1	NA	TRBV2	TGTGCCAGCTTGAACAACCCCAGGGATGAGCAGTTCTTC	CASLNNPRDEQFF
few	TRBJ2-5	NA	TRBV30	TGTGCCTGGATACCCCCGGCTGGCCCTTCGGGCATCCGGTACTTC	CAWIPPAGPSGIRYF
many	TRBJ2-3	NA	TRBV29-1	TGCAGCGTTGGAGGGGCACAAAGCACAGATACGCAGTATTTT	CSVGGAQSTDTQYF
many	TRBJ2-7	NA	TRBV20-1	TGCAGTGCTAGCAGACAGTCCTACGAGCAGTACTTC	CSASRQSYEQYF
many	TRBJ2-5	NA	TRBV6-6	TGTGCCAGCAGTTACTCGTCAGGGGAGGGCCAAGAGACCCAGTACTTC	CASSYSSGEGQETQYF
many	TRBJ2-1	TRBD2	TRBV2	TGTGCCAGCAGGTACCGACTAGCGGGAAACCACAATGAGCAGTTCTTC	CASRYRLAGNHNEQFF
many	TRBJ1-6	NA	TRBV3-1	TGTGCCAGCAGCCAAGAGGGAGTTAATTCACCCCTCCACTTT	CASSQEGVNSPLHF
many	TRBJ1-1	TRBD1	TRBV7-3	TGTGCCAGCAGCTTAACGGGACAGGGCAATTCTGAAGCTTTCTTT	CASSLTGQGNSEAFF
many	TRBJ1-1	NA	TRBV7-8	TGTGCCAGCAGCTTAACGGCCCTGGCCACTGAAGCTTTCTTT	CASSLTALATEAFF
many	TRBJ2-3	NA	TRBV30	TGTGCCTGGTCGCAGCTGGCAGATACGCAGTATTTT	CAWSQLADTQYF
NA	TRBJ2-7	NA	TRBV18	TGTGCCAGCTCACCAGCCGGGACAAGGAACTACGAGCAGTACTTC	CASSPAGTRNYEQYF
many	TRBJ1-2	NA	TRBV7-2	TGTGCCAGCAGCTTATGGGACGGAGACGATGGCTACACCTTC	CASSLWDGDDGYTF
few	TRBJ1-4	NA	TRBV27	TGTGCCAGCAGAAGGCCGGGGGCAGGTGAAAAACTGTTTTTT	CASRRPGAGEKLFF
many	TRBJ1-2	NA	TRBV2	TGTGCCAGCAGTCCAGGGTTCGAGCTTGGCTACACCTTC	CASSPGFELGYTF
NA	TRBJ1-1	NA	TRBV28	TGTGCCAGCAGTTTAGGGACAAGGAACGCTGAAGCTTTCTTT	CASSLGTRNAEAFF
many	TRBJ1-2	NA	TRBV12-3/TRBV12-4	TGTGCCAGCAGTAAGACAGTTGTCCATTATGGCTACACCTTC	CASSKTVVHYGYTF
many	TRBJ1-2	NA	TRBV2	TGTGCCAGCAGGGTAGGTCGACAGAACTATGGCTACACCTTC	CASRVGRQNYGYTF
many	TRBJ2-7	TRBD2	TRBV7-2	TGTGCCAGCAGCGCGGGACTAGCGGGACCCCGGGAGCAGTACTTC	CASSAGLAGPREQYF
NA	TRBJ2-4	NA	TRBV29-1	TGCAGCGTTGAAGTCTCCACGTTGAGGATTCAGTACTTC	CSVEVSTLRIQYF
many	TRBJ2-7	TRBD2	TRBV27	TGTGCCAGCAGTCTCATGACTAGCGGGGGCCCCTACGAGCAGTACTTC	CASSLMTSGGPYEQYF
NA	TRBJ2-5	NA	TRBV6-2/TRBV6-3	TGTGCCAGCAGACCTCAGGGGGAGACCCAGTACTTC	CASRPQGETQYF
many	TRBJ2-7	NA	TRBV28	TGTGCCAGCAGTTTTCACACCACCTACGAGCAGTACTTC	CASSFHTTYEQYF
many	TRBJ1-4	NA	TRBV5-1	TGCGCCAGCAGCCCCGGGGGCAATGAAAAACTGTTTTTT	CASSPGGNEKLFF
NA	TRBJ2-7	NA	TRBV28	TGTGCCAGCAGTTGGGACCACCCCTCCTACGAGCAGTACTTC	CASSWDHPSYEQYF
many	TRBJ2-3	TRBD1	TRBV5-1	TGCGCCAGCAGCTTATACCGGGACAGGGAGACAGATACGCAGTATTTT	CASSLYRDRETDTQYF
many	TRBJ1-1	NA	TRBV7-9	TGTGCCAGCACCCAAGGGGGGCGTCTGAACACTGAAGCTTTCTTT	CASTQGGRLNTEAFF
NA	TRBJ2-1	TRBD2	TRBV19	TGTGCCAGTAAAACGGGAGGTTGGAATGAGCAGTTCTTC	CASKTGGWNEQFF
many	TRBJ1-1	NA	TRBV27	TGTGCCAGCAGTTTCGGGGGTACCACTGAAGCTTTCTTT	CASSFGGTTEAFF
few	TRBJ2-2	NA	TRBV28	TGTGCCAGCAGCCCAAAATTCTGGAACACCGGGGAGCTGTTTTTT	CASSPKFWNTGELFF
NA	TRBJ2-1	NA	TRBV6-2/TRBV6-3	TGTGCCAGCCAGCGGAGCTCAAAGCGGTTCTTC	CASQRSSKRFF
few	TRBJ2-7	NA	TRBV18	TGTGCCAGCGAAGGCCCAGGACCAGACCCCAACGAGCAGTACTTC	CASEGPGPDPNEQYF
NA	TRBJ1-5	NA	TRBV12-3/TRBV12-4	TGTGCCAGCAGTTTATCTGGAACAAGCAATCAGCCCCAGCATTTT	CASSLSGTSNQPQHF
many	TRBJ2-1	TRBD2	TRBV2	TGTGCCAGCAGGGGGCGGGAGCCATACAATGAGCAGTTCTTC	CASRGREPYNEQFF
many	TRBJ2-1	TRBD1	TRBV6-1	TGTGCCAGCAGTTATGGTGGCAGGGGGCACAATGAGCAGTTCTTC	CASSYGGRGHNEQFF
few	TRBJ2-1	NA	TRBV29-1	TGCAGCGTTGATAGAGTTAACAATGAGCAGTTCTTC	CSVDRVNNEQFF
many	TRBJ1-1	TRBD1	TRBV4-1	TGCGCCAGCAGCCCCACCTCGACAGGGGGAGGGATGAACACTGAAGCTTTCTTT	CASSPTSTGGGMNTEAFF